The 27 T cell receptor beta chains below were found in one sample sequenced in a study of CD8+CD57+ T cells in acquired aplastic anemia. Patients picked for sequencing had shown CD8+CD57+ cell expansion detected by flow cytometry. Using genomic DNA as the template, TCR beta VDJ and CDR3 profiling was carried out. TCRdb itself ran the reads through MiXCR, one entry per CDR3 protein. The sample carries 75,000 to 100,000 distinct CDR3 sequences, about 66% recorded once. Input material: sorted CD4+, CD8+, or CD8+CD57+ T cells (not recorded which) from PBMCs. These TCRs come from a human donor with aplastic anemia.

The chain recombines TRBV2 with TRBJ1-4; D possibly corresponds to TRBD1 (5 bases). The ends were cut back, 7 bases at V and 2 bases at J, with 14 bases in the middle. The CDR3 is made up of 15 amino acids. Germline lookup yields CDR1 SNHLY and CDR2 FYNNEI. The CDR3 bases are TGTGCCAGCAAAGGACGGGGCGGCACTAATGAAAAACTGTTTTTT. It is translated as CASKGRGGTNEKLFF. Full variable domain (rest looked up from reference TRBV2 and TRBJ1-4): EPEVTQTPSHQVTQMGQEVILRCVPISNHLYFYWYRQILGQKVEFLVSFYNNEISEKSEIFDDQFSVERPDGSNFTLKIRSTKLEDSAMYFCASKGRGGTNEKLFFGSGTQLSVL.

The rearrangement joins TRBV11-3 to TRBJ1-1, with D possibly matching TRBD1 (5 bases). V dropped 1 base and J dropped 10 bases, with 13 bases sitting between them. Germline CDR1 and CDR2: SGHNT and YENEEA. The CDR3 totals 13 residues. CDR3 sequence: CASSLGGVGRAFF. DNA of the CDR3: TGTGCCAGCAGCTTAGGAGGGGTAGGCAGAGCTTTCTTT.

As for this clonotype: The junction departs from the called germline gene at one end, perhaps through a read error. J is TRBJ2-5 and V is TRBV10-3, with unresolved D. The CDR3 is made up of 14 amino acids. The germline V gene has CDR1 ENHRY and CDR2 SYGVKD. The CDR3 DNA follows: TGTGCCATCAGTGGACAAAGGAGCCAAGGGACCCAGTACTTC. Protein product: CAISGQRSQGTQYF.

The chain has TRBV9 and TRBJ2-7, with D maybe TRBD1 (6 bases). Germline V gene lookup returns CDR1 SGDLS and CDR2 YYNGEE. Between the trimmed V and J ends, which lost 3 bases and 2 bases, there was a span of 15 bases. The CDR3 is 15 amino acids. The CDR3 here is CASSGGQPTPYEQYF. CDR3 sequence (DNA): TGTGCCAGCAGCGGTGGACAGCCAACCCCCTACGAGCAGTACTTC.

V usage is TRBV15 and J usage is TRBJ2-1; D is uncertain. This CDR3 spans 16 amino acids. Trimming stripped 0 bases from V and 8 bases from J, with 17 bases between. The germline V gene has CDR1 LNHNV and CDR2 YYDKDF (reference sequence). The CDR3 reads CATSRDLPRSGHEQFF. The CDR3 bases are TGTGCCACCAGCAGAGATCTACCGCGTTCAGGCCATGAGCAGTTCTTC.

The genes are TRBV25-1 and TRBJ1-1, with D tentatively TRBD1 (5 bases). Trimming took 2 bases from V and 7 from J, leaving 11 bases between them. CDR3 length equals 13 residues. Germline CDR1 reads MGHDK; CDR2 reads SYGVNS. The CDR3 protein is CASSEIGDFEAFF. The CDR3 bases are TGTGCCAGCAGTGAAATAGGGGATTTTGAAGCTTTCTTT.

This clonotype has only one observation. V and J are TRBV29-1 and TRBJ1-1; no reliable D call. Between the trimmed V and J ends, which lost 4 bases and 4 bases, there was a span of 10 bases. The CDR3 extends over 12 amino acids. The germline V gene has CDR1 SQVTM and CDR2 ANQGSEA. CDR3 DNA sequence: TGCAGCGTTGTTTTGACAATCACTGAAGCTTTCTTT. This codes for CSVVLTITEAFF.

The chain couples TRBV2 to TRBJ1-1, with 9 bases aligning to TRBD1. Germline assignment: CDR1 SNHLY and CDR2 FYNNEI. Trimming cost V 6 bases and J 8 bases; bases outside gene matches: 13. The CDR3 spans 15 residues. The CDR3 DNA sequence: TGTGCCAGCAGGAAGGACAGGGGACAAGGGTTCGAAGCTTTCTTT. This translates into CASRKDRGQGFEAFF. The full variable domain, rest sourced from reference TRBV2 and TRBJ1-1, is EPEVTQTPSHQVTQMGQEVILRCVPISNHLYFYWYRQILGQKVEFLVSFYNNEISEKSEIFDDQFSVERPDGSNFTLKIRSTKLEDSAMYFCASRKDRGQGFEAFFGQGTRLTVV.

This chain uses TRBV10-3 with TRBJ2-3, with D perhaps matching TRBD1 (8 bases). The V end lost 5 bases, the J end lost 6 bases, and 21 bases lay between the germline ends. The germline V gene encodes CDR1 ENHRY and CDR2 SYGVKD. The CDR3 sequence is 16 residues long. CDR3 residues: CAISSDRGGKLDTQYF. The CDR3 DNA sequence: TGTGCCATCAGTAGCGACAGGGGAGGGAAGCTTGATACGCAGTATTTT.

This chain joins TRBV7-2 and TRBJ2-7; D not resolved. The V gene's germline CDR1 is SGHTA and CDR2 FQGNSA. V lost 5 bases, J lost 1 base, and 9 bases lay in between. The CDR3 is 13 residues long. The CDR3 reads CASSPTTSYEQYF. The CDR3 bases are TGTGCCAGCAGCCCAACGACGTCCTACGAGCAGTACTTC.

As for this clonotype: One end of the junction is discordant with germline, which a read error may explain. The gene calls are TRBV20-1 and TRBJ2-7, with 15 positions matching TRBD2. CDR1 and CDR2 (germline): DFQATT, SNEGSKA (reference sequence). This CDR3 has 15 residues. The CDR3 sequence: CSARDGTSGRSEQYF. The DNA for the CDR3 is TGTAGTGCTAGGGACGGGACTAGCGGGAGGAGCGAGCAGTACTTC.

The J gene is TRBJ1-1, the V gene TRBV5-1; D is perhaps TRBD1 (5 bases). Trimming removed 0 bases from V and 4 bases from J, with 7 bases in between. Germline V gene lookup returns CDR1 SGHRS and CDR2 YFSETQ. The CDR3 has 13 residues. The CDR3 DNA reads TGCGCCAGCAGCTTGGCAGGGTTCACTGAAGCTTTCTTT. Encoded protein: CASSLAGFTEAFF.

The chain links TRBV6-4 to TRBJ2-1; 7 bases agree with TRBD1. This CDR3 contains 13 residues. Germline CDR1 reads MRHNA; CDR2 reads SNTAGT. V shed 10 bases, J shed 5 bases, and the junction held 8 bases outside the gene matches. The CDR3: CATSDRENNEQFF. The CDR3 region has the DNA TGTGCCACCAGCGACAGGGAAAACAATGAGCAGTTCTTC.

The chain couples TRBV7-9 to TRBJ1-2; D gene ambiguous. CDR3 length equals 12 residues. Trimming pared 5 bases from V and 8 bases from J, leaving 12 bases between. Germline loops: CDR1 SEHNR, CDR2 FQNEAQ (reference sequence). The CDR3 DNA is TGTGCCAGCAGCGAAACTCCGTCCGGCTACACCTTC. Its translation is CASSETPSGYTF.

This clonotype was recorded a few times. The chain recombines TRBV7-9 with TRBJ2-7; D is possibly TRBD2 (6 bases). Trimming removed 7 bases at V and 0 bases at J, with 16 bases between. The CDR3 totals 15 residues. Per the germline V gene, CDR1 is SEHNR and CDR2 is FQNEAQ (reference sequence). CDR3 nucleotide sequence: TGTGCCAGCACCACTGGCCGGGGGAGCTCCTACGAGCAGTACTTC. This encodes CASTTGRGSSYEQYF.

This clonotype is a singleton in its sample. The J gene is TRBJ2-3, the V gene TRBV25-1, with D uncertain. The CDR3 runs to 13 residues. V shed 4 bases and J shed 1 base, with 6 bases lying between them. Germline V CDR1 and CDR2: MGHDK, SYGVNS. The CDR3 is CASSVFGTDTQYF. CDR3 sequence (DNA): TGTGCCAGCAGTGTTTTTGGCACAGATACGCAGTATTTT.

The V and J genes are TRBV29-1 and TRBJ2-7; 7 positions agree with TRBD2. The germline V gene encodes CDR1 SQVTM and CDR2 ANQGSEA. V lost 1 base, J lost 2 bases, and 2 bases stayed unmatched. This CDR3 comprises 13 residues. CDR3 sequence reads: CSVEVGGTYEQYF. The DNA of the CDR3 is TGCAGCGTTGAAGTGGGGGGGACCTACGAGCAGTACTTC.

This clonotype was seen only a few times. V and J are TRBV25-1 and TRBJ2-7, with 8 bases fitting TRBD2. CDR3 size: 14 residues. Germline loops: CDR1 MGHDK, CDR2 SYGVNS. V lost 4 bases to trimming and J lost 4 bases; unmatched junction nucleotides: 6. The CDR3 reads CASSGAGGVYEQYF. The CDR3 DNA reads TGTGCCAGCAGTGGCGCCGGGGGGGTTTACGAGCAGTACTTC.

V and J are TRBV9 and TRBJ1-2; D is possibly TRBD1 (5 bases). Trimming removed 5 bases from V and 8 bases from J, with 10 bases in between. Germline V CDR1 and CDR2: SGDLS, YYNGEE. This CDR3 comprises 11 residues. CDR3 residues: CASSAGPGYTF. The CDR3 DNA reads TGTGCCAGCAGTGCAGGGCCCGGCTACACCTTC.

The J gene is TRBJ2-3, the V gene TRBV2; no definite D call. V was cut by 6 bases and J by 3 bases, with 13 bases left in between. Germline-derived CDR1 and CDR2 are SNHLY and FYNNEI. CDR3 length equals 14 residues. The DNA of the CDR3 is TGTGCCAGCAGCGCCGTGGGCACGACAGATACGCAGTATTTT. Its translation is CASSAVGTTDTQYF.

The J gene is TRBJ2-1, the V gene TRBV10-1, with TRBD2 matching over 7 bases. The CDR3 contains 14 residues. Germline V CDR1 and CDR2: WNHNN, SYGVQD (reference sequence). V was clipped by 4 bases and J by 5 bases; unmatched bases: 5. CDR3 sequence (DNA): TGCGCCAGCAGTGGCCTAGCGGAACACAATGAGCAGTTCTTC. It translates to CASSGLAEHNEQFF.

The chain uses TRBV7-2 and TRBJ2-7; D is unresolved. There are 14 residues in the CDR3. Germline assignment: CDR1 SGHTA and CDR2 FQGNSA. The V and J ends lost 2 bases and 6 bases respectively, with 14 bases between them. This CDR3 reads CASSLITESFEQYF. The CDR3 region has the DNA TGTGCCAGCAGCTTAATAACCGAGAGCTTCGAGCAGTACTTC.

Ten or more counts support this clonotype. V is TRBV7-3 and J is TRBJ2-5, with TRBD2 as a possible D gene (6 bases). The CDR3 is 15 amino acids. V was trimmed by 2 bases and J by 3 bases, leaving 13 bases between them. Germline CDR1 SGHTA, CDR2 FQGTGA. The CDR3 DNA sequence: TGTGCCAGCAGCTTAGGGGCCCGGGGGAAAGAGACCCAGTACTTC. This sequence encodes CASSLGARGKETQYF.

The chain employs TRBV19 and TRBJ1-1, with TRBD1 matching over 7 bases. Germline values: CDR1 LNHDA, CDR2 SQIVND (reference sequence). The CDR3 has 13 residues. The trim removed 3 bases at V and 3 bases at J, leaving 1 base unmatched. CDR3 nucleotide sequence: TGTGCCAGTAGTATGGGGACAGACACTGAAGCTTTCTTT. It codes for CASSMGTDTEAFF.

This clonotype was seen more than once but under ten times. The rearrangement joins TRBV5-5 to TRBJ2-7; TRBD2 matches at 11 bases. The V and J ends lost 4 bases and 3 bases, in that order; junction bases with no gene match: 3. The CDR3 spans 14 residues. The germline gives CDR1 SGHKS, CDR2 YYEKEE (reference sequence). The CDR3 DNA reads TGTGCCAGCAGCGCGGGACTAGCGGTCTACGAGCAGTACTTC. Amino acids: CASSAGLAVYEQYF.

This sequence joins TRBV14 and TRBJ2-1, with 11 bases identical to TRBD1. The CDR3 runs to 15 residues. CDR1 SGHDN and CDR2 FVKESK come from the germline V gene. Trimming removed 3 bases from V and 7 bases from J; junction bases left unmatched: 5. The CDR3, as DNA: TGTGCCAGCAGCCATGGACAGGGGGCGCGAAATGAGCAGTTCTTC. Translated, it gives CASSHGQGARNEQFF.

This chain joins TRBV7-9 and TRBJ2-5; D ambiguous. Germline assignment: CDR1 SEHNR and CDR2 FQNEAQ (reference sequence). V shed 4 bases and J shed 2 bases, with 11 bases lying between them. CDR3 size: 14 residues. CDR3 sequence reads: CASSSPGAQETQYF. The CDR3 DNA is TGTGCCAGCAGCTCCCCCGGTGCTCAAGAGACCCAGTACTTC.